This T cell receptor beta chain is from a study of Ad26.COV2.S vaccination and SARS-CoV-2 variants. The repertoire was sequenced with immunoSEQ multiplex PCR; TCRdb's copy has only in-frame clones and lacks some. The data contain about 390,000 clones, around nine tenths of them singletons. J gave up 5 bases and V 4 bases, and 7 bases lay outside the gene matches. This CDR3 has 14 residues. Germline values: CDR1 LNHDA, CDR2 SQIVND (reference sequence). Treatment in this sample: some 20 received Ad26.COV2.S at low or high dose, single or two shots; roughly 5 received placebo; per-sample allocation not given. The study sampled participants on day 63 after the first vaccine or placebo injection.

This TCR was sampled from a person between 18 and 65 years old who received the Ad26.COV2.S COVID-19 vaccine or a placebo. V usage is TRBV19 and J usage is TRBJ1-1, with 7 bases matching TRBD1. Sample: peripheral blood, taken in a trial of Ad26.COV2.S vaccine versus placebo. The chain's CDR3 is CASSRSGQITEAFF. The CDR3 bases are TGTGCCAGTAGTAGATCGGGACAGATAACTGAAGCTTTCTTT.